Below are 20 T cell receptor beta chains sequenced from a single sample in a study of CD8+ T cells in alopecia areata. As the sequencing template, cDNA was produced by extracting RNA and reverse transcribing it. Method: immunoSEQ multiplex PCR; TCRdb's copy keeps in-frame clones and lacks some. The sample consists of about 200,000 clones, 60% of them appearing once. Specified treatment: oral pan-JAK inhibitor, 5-10 mg twice daily. The sample consisted of CD4+ T cells sorted from blood, taken at week 24, from a patient treated with tofacitinib. These receptors were collected from a human donor with alopecia areata.

The rearrangement uses TRBV5-1 and TRBJ2-1; maybe TRBD1 (5 bases). Trimming shortened V by 1 base and J by 10 bases, and 15 bases separated the two germline ends. CDR3 length: 14 residues. In germline, CDR1 is SGHRS, CDR2 YFSETQ. The CDR3 DNA reads TGCGCCAGCAGCTTGAGGGGTAGCAGTGTAGAGCAGTTCTTC. It specifies CASSLRGSSVEQFF.

The genes are TRBV29-1 and TRBJ2-2, with a possible D match to TRBD2 (6 bases). The germline gives CDR1 SQVTM, CDR2 ANQGSEA. The CDR3 sequence is 14 residues long. In DNA form, the CDR3 reads TGCAGTGCATCCGGGGGAGCGAACACCGGGGAGCTGTTTTTT. Translated, it gives CSASGGANTGELFF.

On this clone: The sample has other DNA sequences that encode this CDR3 too. The CDR3 protein is CASSLGLAADTQYF. The CDR3 DNA sequence: TGCGCCAGCAGCCTAGGACTAGCAGCGGATACGCAGTATTTT. V is TRBV5-1 and J is TRBJ2-3; 8 nucleotides line up with TRBD2. CDR1 and CDR2 (germline): SGHRS, YFSETQ. V trimming: 4 bases; J trimming: 6 bases; junction bases outside the gene matches: 7. The CDR3 has 14 amino acids.

This rearrangement joins TRBV14 to TRBJ1-1, with unresolved D. There are 14 residues in the CDR3. With 1 base removed from V and 1 base from J, the gap between germline ends came to 7 bases. Germline loops: CDR1 SGHDN, CDR2 FVKESK. In DNA form, the CDR3 reads TGTGCCAGCAGCCAAGTGACCGGGAACACTGAAGCTTTCTTT. Its translation: CASSQVTGNTEAFF.

The CDR3 DNA sequence: TGTGCCAGCAGCTTAGACGGGTCTGGGGCCAACGTCCTGACTTTC. This translates into CASSLDGSGANVLTF. J is TRBJ2-6 and V is TRBV7-3; D unresolved. The CDR3 is 15 amino acids. V shed 2 bases and J shed 1 base, with 6 bases lying between them. Looked up from germline, CDR1 is SGHTA and CDR2 is FQGTGA.

This rearrangement joins TRBV5-1 to TRBJ2-3; D perhaps matches TRBD1 (6 bases). Trimming removed 2 bases from V and 2 bases from J, with 18 bases in between. CDR1 is SGHRS and CDR2 is YFSETQ in the germline V gene. The CDR3 extends over 17 amino acids. This CDR3 reads CASSLRGGPGFTDTQYF. CDR3 sequence (DNA): TGCGCCAGCAGCTTACGTGGGGGCCCGGGTTTCACAGATACGCAGTATTTT. Using reference TRBV5-1 and TRBJ2-3 for the parts outside the CDR3, the full variable domain is KAGVTQTPRYLIKTRGQQVTLSCSPISGHRSVSWYQQTPGQGLQFLFEYFSETQRNKGNFPGRFSGRQFSNSRSEMNVSTLELGDSALYLCASSLRGGPGFTDTQYFGPGTRLTVL.

This clone has more than one count but fewer than ten. V gene TRBV5-1 combines with J gene TRBJ2-5; D perhaps matches TRBD2 (5 bases). The germline CDR1 and CDR2 sequences are SGHRS and YFSETQ. The ends were cut back, 5 bases at V and 2 bases at J, with 13 bases in the middle. The CDR3 spans 14 residues. CDR3 nucleotide sequence: TGCGCCAGCAGGAGGGAACCCACACAAGAGACCCAGTACTTC. Encoded protein: CASRREPTQETQYF.

This clone has only a few counts. This chain connects TRBV2 to TRBJ2-2; 8 bases are shared with TRBD1. This CDR3 has 15 amino acids. CDR1 and CDR2 (germline): SNHLY, FYNNEI. V gave up 5 bases and J gave up 0 bases; unmatched junction bases: 2. CDR3 nucleotide sequence: TGTGCCAGCAGTTTGGACAGGGCGAACACCGGGGAGCTGTTTTTT. Translated: CASSLDRANTGELFF. Complete variable domain (other parts from reference TRBV2 and TRBJ2-2): EPEVTQTPSHQVTQMGQEVILRCVPISNHLYFYWYRQILGQKVEFLVSFYNNEISEKSEIFDDQFSVERPDGSNFTLKIRSTKLEDSAMYFCASSLDRANTGELFFGEGSRLTVL.

This rearrangement joins TRBV29-1 to TRBJ1-2; D uncertain. V gave up 6 bases and J gave up 13 bases, with 9 bases separating them. Germline V gene sequence: CDR1 SQVTM, CDR2 ANQGSEA. This CDR3 comprises 8 residues. For the CDR3, the DNA is TGCAGCGTCGAAACAAGCACCTTC. Translating it yields CSVETSTF.

The V call is TRBV4-3, the J call TRBJ1-6; D unresolved. This CDR3 spans 18 amino acids. Germline CDR1 is LGHNA and CDR2 is YSLEER. Trimming cost V 1 base and J 0 bases, with 13 bases left between them. CDR3 DNA sequence: TGCGCCAGCAGCCAAGCCTCCGGCACAAGCTCCTATAATTCACCCCTCCACTTT. Translated, it gives CASSQASGTSSYNSPLHF.

This clone was seen a single time. The rearrangement joins TRBV2 to TRBJ2-1; maybe TRBD2 (6 bases). In germline, CDR1 is SNHLY, CDR2 FYNNEI. V shed 0 bases and J shed 4 bases, with 13 bases lying between them. The CDR3 contains 16 residues. Written as DNA, the CDR3 is TGTGCCAGCAGTGAAGCTGGAGGACTACCATACAATGAGCAGTTCTTC. This gives the protein CASSEAGGLPYNEQFF.

The chain carries TRBV2 and TRBJ1-1, with 8 bases that match TRBD1. CDR1 and CDR2 (germline): SNHLY, FYNNEI. V trimming: 4 bases; J trimming: 6 bases; junction bases outside the gene matches: 10. This CDR3 has 15 residues. The CDR3 DNA is TGTGCCAGCAGTGGTACAGGGGGGCGCGTAGCTGAAGCTTTCTTT. Translating it yields CASSGTGGRVAEAFF.

The V and J genes are TRBV7-8 and TRBJ2-5; no clear D. Trimming removed 1 base at V and 7 bases at J, with 10 bases between. The CDR3 extends over 13 amino acids. Germline V lookup: CDR1 SGHVS, CDR2 FQNEAQ. The CDR3 is CASSLGSRGTQYF. CDR3 DNA sequence: TGTGCCAGCAGCTTAGGATCACGAGGGACCCAGTACTTC. Combining the CDR3 with reference TRBV7-8 and TRBJ2-5 gives the whole variable domain GAGVSQSPRYKVAKRGQDVALRCDPISGHVSLFWYQQALGQGPEFLTYFQNEAQLDKSGLPSDRFFAERPEGSVSTLKIQRTQQEDSAVYLCASSLGSRGTQYFGPGTRLLVL.

The CDR3 DNA sequence: TGTGCCAGCAGCTTCATAAGTGACAATAATGAGCAGTTCTTC. Protein: CASSFISDNNEQFF. The chain carries TRBV11-2 and TRBJ2-1, with unresolved D. Germline lookup yields CDR1 SGHAT and CDR2 FQNNGV. The CDR3 is 14 amino acids. The V and J ends lost 3 bases and 7 bases respectively, with 13 bases between them.

The rearrangement joins TRBV7-2 to TRBJ1-5; D ambiguous. Trimming took 3 bases from V and 8 from J, leaving 11 bases between them. Germline values: CDR1 SGHTA, CDR2 FQGNSA. The CDR3 consists of 13 residues. CDR3 nucleotides: TGTGCCAGCAGCTTCCAGATGGACGAGCCCCAGCATTTT. This codes for CASSFQMDEPQHF. Based on the CDR3 plus reference TRBV7-2 and TRBJ1-5, the full variable domain is GAGVSQSPSNKVTEKGKDVELRCDPISGHTALYWYRQSLGQGLEFLIYFQGNSAPDKSGLPSDRFSAERTGGSVSTLTIQRTQQEDSAVYLCASSFQMDEPQHFGDGTRLSIL.

This clone was counted once. The rearrangement uses TRBV4-2 and TRBJ2-7; D is perhaps TRBD1 or TRBD2 (5 bases each). The ends were cut back, 0 bases at V and 7 bases at J, with 19 bases in the middle. The CDR3 covers 16 residues. Germline V gene lookup returns CDR1 LGHNA and CDR2 YNFKEQ. This chain's CDR3 is CASSQEPGPTMGEQYF. In nucleotides, the CDR3 is TGTGCCAGCAGCCAAGAACCGGGGCCGACAATGGGGGAGCAGTACTTC.

The chain links TRBV5-1 to TRBJ2-3; D remains ambiguous. Germline V CDR1 and CDR2: SGHRS, YFSETQ. The CDR3 runs to 12 residues. V lost 3 bases and J lost 2, with 4 bases in between. The chain's CDR3 is CASSWDTDTQYF. In DNA, the CDR3 is TGCGCCAGCAGCTGGGACACAGATACGCAGTATTTT.

This chain uses TRBV30 with TRBJ1-2; D is ambiguous. CDR3 length: 11 amino acids. V was trimmed by 2 bases and J by 8 bases, leaving 9 bases between them. From germline, CDR1 is GTSNPN and CDR2 SVGIG (reference sequence). CDR3 bases: TGTGCCTGGAGTTTCATGCGGGGCTACACCTTC. The encoded protein is CAWSFMRGYTF.

The chain couples TRBV25-1 to TRBJ1-1; perhaps TRBD1 as D (6 bases). Trimming stripped 3 bases from V and 2 bases from J, with 7 bases between. The CDR3 covers 13 residues. Germline V gene sequence: CDR1 MGHDK, CDR2 SYGVNS. The DNA for the CDR3 is TGTGCCAGCAGTGACAGGGGAAACACTGAAGCTTTCTTT. This encodes CASSDRGNTEAFF. The full variable domain, in which reference TRBV25-1 and TRBJ1-1 provide the parts outside the CDR3, is EADIYQTPRYLVIGTGKKITLECSQTMGHDKMYWYQQDPGMELHLIHYSYGVNSTEKGDLSSESTVSRIRTEHFPLTLESARPSHTSQYLCASSDRGNTEAFFGQGTRLTVV.

The chain has TRBV6-1 and TRBJ1-1; D is perhaps TRBD1 (5 bases). Germline V CDR1 and CDR2: MNHNS, SASEGT. The CDR3 is 15 amino acids. Trimming pared 2 bases from V and 11 bases from J, leaving 21 bases between. Here the CDR3 reads CASSEFADVGTAAFF. The CDR3 DNA reads as TGTGCCAGCAGTGAATTTGCCGATGTCGGGACGGCTGCTTTCTTT.